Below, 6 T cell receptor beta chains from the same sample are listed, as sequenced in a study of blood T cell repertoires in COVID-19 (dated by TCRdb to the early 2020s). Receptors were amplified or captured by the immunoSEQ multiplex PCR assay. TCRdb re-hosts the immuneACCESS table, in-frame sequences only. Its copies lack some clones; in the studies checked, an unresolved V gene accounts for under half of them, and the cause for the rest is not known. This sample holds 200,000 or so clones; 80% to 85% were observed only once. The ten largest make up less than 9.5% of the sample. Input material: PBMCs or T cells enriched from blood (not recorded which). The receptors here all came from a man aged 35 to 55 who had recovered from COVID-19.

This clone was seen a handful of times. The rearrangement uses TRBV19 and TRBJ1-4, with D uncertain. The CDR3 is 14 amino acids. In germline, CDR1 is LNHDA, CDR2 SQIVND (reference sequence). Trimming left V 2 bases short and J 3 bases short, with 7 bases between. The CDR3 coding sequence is TGTGCCAGTAGTATATCTGGAGCTAATGAAAAACTGTTTTTT. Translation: CASSISGANEKLFF.

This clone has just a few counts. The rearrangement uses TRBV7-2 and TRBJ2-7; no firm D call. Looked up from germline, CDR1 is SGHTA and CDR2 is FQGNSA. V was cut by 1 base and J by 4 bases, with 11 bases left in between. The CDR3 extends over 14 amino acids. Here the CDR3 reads CASSLVGGLYEQYF. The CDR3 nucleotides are TGTGCCAGCAGCTTAGTTGGTGGGCTTTACGAGCAGTACTTC.

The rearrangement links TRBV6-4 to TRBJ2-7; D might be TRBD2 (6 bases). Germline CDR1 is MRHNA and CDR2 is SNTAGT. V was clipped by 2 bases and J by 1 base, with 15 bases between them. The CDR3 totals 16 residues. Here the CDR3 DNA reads TGTGCCAGCAGTGACGATCCGACTAGTTCTTCCTACGAGCAGTACTTC. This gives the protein CASSDDPTSSSYEQYF.

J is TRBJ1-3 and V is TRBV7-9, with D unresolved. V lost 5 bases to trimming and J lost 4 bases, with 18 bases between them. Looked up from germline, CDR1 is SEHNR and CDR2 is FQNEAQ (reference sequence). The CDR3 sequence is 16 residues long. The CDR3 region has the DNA TGTGCCAGCAGCCCCCGCGGGGTCTATTCAGGAAACACCATATATTTT. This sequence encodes CASSPRGVYSGNTIYF.

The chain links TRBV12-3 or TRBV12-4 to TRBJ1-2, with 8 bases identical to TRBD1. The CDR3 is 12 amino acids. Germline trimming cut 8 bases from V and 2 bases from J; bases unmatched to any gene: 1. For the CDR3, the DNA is TGTGCCAGCCAGGGGGCGAACTATGGCTACACCTTC. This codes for CASQGANYGYTF.

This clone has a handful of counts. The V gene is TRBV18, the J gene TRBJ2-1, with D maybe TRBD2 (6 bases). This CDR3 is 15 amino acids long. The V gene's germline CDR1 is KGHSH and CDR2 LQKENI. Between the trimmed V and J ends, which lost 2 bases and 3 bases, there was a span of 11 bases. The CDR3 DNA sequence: TGTGCCAGCTCACCAGGGGGGACCCTCTACAATGAGCAGTTCTTC. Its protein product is CASSPGGTLYNEQFF.